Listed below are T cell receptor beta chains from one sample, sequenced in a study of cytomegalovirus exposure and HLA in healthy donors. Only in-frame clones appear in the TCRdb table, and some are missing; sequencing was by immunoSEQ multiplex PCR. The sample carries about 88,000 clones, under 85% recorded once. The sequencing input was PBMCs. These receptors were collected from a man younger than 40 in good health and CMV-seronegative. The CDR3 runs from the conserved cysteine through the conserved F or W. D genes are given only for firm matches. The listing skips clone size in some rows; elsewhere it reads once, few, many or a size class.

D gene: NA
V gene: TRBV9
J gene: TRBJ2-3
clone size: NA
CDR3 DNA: TGTGCCAGCAGCGTAGACGGGGGAGACACAGATACGCAGTATTTT
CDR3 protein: CASSVDGGDTDTQYF

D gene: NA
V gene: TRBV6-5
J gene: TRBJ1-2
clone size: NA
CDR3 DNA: TGTGCCAGCAGTTACTCGAAGGGAGGCCATGGCTACACCTTC
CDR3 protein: CASSYSKGGHGYTF

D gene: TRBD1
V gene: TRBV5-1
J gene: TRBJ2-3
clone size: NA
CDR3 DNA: TGCGCCAGCAGCTTCTCCGGGACAGGGGGGAGCACAGATACGCAGTATTTT
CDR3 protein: CASSFSGTGGSTDTQYF

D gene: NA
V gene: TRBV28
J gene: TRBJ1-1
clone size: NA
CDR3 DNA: TGTGCCAGCAGTTTTAGGGGCAGGGTGGAGGGAGCTTTCTTT
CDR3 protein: CASSFRGRVEGAFF

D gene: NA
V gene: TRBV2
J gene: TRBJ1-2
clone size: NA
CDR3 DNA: TGTGCCAGCAGTGTTGAGGGTGGCTACACCTTC
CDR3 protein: CASSVEGGYTF

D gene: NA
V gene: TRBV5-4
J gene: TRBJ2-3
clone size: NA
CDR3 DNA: TGTGCCAGCAGCTTGGACAGAGATACGCAGTATTTT
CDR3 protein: CASSLDRDTQYF

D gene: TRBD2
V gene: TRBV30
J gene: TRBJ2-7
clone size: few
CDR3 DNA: TGTGCCTGGAGACAACGGGGGGAAGGAGAGCAGTACTTC
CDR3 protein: CAWRQRGEGEQYF

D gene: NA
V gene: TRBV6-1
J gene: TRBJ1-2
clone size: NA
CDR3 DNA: TGTGCCAGCAGTGAGAGGTTAGGGGCCGAATGCACCTTC
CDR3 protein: CASSERLGAECTF

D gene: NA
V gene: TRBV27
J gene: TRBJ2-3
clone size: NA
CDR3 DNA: TGTGCCAGCAGGATACAGGGTAAAACAGATACGCAGTATTTT
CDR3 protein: CASRIQGKTDTQYF

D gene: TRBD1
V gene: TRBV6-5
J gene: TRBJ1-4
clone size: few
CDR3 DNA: TGTGCCAGCAGTTACTCGACAGGGTTGAATGAAAAACTGTTTTTT
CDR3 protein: CASSYSTGLNEKLFF

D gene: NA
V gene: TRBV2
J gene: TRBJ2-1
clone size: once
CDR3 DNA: TGTGCCAGCAGGCCCGCCAGGGGAATCTCCAATGAGCAGTTCTTC
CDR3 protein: CASRPARGISNEQFF

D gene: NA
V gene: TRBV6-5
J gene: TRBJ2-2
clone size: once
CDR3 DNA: TGTGCCAGCAGTTACTTGTCGGACACCGGGGAGCTGTTTTTT
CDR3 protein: CASSYLSDTGELFF

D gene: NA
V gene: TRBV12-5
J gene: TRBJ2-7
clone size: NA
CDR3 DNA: TGTGCTAGTGGTTTAGTGGGCACAGGCTACGAGCAGTACTTC
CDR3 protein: CASGLVGTGYEQYF

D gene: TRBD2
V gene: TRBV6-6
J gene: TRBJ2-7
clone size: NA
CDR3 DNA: TGTGCCAGCAGTACCATAGGACTAGCGGGGGGATACGAGCAGTACTTC
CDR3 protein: CASSTIGLAGGYEQYF

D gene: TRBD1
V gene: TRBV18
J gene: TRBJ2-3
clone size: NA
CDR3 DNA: TGTGCCAGCTCGGGGCCCGACAGGGTCCGCACAGATACGCAGTATTTT
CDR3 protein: CASSGPDRVRTDTQYF

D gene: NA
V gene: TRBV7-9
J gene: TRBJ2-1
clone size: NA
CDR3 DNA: TGTGCCAGCAGCTTATGGTGGGAGCCCGGTTCCTACAATGAGCAGTTCTTC
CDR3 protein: CASSLWWEPGSYNEQFF

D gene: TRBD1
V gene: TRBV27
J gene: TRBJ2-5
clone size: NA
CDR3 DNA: TGTGCCAGCAGTTTATCTTGGGACAGGGGTGAAGAGACCCAGTACTTC
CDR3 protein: CASSLSWDRGEETQYF

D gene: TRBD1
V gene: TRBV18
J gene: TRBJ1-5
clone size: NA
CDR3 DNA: TGTGCCAGCTCACCAGGACAGGGCAATCAGCCCCAGCATTTT
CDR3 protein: CASSPGQGNQPQHF

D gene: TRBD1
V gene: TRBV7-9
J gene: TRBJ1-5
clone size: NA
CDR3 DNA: TGTGCCAGCAGCTCAGGACAGGGGGGTCAGCCCCAGCATTTT
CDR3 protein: CASSSGQGGQPQHF

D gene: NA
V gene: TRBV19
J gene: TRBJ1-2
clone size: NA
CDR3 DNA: TGTGCCAGTAGCCTCCCTGGGGGCTCGGGGGGCTACACCTTC
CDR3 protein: CASSLPGGSGGYTF

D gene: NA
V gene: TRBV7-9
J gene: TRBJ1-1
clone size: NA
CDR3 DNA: TGTGCCAGCAGCTTAGCCCAGGGGAACACTGAAGCTTTCTTT
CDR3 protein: CASSLAQGNTEAFF

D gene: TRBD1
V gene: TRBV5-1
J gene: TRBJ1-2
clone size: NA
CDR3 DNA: TGCGCCAGCAGCTGGGGTTCCGGGACAGGGGAGCGAGGCTACACCTTC
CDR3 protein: CASSWGSGTGERGYTF

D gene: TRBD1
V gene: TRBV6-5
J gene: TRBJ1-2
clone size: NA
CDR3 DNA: TGTGCCAGTAAGGGACAGAACTATGGCTACACCTTC
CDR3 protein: CASKGQNYGYTF

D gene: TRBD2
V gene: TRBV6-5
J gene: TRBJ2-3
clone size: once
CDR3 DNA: TGTGCCAGCAGTTTTACGGGACTAGCGGGGACAGATACGCAGTATTTT
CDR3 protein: CASSFTGLAGTDTQYF

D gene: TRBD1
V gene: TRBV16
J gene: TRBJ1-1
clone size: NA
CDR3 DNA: TGTGCCAGCAGCCAAGCGACAGGGCCTGAAGCTTTCTTT
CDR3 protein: CASSQATGPEAFF

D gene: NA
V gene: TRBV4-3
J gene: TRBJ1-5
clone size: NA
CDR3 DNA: TGCGCCAGCAGCCAATCCGGAGGCCTTGGTCAGCCCCAGCATTTT
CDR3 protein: CASSQSGGLGQPQHF

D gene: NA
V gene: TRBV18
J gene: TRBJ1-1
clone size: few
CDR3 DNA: TGTGCCAGCTCATCCGGACAGAACACTGAAGCTTTCTTT
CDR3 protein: CASSSGQNTEAFF

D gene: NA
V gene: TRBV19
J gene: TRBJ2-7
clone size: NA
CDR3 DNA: TGTGCCAGTAGTATGCGACTGACCTACGAGCAGTACTTC
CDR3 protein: CASSMRLTYEQYF

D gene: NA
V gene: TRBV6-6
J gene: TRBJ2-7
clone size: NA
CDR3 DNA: TGTGCCAGCAGCGCCCGGGATGGGGTCCGAGAGCAGTACTTC
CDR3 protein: CASSARDGVREQYF

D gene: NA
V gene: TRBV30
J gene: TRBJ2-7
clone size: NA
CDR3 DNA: TGTGCCTGGGCCCGGGAGTCGGCCTACGAGCAGTACTTC
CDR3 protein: CAWARESAYEQYF

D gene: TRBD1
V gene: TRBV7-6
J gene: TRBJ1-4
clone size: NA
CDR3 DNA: TGTGCCAGCAGCACCCAGGGGGCAACTAATGAAAAACTGTTTTTT
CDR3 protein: CASSTQGATNEKLFF

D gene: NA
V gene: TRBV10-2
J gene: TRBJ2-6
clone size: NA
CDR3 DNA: TGCGCCAGCATTAGCTCTGGGGCCAACGTCCTGACTTTC
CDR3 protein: CASISSGANVLTF

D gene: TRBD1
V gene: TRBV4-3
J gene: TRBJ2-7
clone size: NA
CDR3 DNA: TGCGCCAGCAGCCACCTGACAGGGGGCGAGTACGAGCAGTACTTC
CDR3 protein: CASSHLTGGEYEQYF

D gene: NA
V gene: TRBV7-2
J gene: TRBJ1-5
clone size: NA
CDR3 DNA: TGTGCCAGCAGTCCCGTGGCAGGCTTGAATCAGCCCCAGCATTTT
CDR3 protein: CASSPVAGLNQPQHF

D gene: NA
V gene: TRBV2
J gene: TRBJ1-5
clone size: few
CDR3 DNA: TGTGCCAGCAGTGAAGCCAGAAGCAATCAGCCCCAGCATTTT
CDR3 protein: CASSEARSNQPQHF